This T cell receptor (beta chain) was recovered during a study of T cell responses to AZD1222 COVID-19 vaccine. Study-wide results and limits: Spike-specific TCR depth and breadth grew after two AZD1222 doses. Baseline testing showed seropositivity in only six AZD1222 recipients.

Germline V gene lookup returns CDR1 ENHRY and CDR2 SYGVKD. The CDR3 covers 13 residues. The germline V and J ends were trimmed by 6 bases and 6 bases, with 12 bases remaining between them. About this clone itself: Its antigen is still unknown.

The assay was immunoSEQ multiplex PCR, and TCRdb's table has in-frame clones only and misses some. The profile covers about 190,000 clones, with approximately 92% appearing a single time and approximately 1.3% taken by the ten largest. The source material was peripheral blood, sampled on day 0 of AZD1222 vaccination. V gene TRBV10-3 combines with J gene TRBJ2-1; tentative D call: TRBD2 (6 bases). This sequence originates from an adult in good health. The DNA of the CDR3 is TGTGCCATCAGGGTAGCGGAGGGCAATGAGCAGTTCTTC. Translation gives CAIRVAEGNEQFF.